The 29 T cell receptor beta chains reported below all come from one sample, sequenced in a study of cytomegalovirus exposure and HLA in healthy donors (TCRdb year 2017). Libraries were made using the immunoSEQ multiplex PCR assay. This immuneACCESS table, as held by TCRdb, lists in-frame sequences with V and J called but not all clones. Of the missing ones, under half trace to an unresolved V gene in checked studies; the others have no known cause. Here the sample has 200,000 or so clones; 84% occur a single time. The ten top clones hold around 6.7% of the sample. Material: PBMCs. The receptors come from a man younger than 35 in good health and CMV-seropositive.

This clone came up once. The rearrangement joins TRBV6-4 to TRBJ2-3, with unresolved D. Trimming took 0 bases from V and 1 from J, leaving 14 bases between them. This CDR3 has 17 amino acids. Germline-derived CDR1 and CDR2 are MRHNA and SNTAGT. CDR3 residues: CASSDSRSLMGTDTQYF. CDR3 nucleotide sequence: TGTGCCAGCAGTGACTCGAGATCTTTAATGGGCACAGATACGCAGTATTTT.

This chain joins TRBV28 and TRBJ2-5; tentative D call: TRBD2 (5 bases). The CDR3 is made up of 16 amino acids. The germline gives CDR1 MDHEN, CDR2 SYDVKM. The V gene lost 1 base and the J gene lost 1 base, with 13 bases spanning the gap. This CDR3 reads CASSLSAPGSQETQYF. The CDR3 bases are TGTGCCAGCAGTTTATCGGCGCCGGGAAGCCAAGAGACCCAGTACTTC.

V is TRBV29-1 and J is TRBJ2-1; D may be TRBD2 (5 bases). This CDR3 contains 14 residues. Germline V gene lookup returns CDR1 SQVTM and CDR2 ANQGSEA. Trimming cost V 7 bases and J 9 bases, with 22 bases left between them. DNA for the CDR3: TGCAGCGCTCAATCCCGAACGGGGTCCCCTGAGCAGTTCTTC. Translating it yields CSAQSRTGSPEQFF.

CDR3 in amino acids: CSAPIYEQYF. The CDR3 DNA reads TGCAGTGCTCCCATTTACGAGCAGTACTTC. The chain recombines TRBV20-1 with TRBJ2-7; no reliable D call. Per germline, CDR1 DFQATT and CDR2 SNEGSKA (reference sequence). The CDR3 covers 10 residues. V gave up 5 bases and J gave up 4 bases, with 6 bases separating them.

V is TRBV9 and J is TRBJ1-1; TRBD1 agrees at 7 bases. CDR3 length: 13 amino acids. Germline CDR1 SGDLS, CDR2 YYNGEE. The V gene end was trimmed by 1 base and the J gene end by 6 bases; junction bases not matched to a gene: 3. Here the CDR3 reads CASSVNRGSEAFF. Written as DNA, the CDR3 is TGTGCCAGCAGCGTAAACAGGGGTTCTGAAGCTTTCTTT.

This CDR3 is CASSSLKDRSYGYTF. CDR3 DNA sequence: TGTGCCAGCAGTTCCTTAAAAGACAGGTCCTATGGCTACACCTTC. This chain connects TRBV27 to TRBJ1-2; D may be TRBD1 (6 bases). This CDR3 has 15 residues. V was trimmed by 4 bases and J by 4 bases, leaving 16 bases between them. CDR1 and CDR2 from the germline V gene are MNHEY and SMNVEV (reference sequence).

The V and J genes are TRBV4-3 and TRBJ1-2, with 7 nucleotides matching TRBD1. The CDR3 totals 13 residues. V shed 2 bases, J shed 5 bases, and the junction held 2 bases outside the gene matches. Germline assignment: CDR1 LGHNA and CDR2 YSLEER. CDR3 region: CASSQQQGYGYTF. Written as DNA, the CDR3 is TGCGCCAGCAGCCAACAACAGGGGTATGGCTACACCTTC.

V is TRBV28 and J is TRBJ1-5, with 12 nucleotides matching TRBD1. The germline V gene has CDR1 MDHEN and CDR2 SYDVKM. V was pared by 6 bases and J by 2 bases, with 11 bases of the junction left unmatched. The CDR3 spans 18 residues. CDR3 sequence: CASRRPGTGGAGNQPQHF. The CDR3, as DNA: TGTGCCAGCAGGCGTCCCGGGACAGGGGGCGCGGGCAATCAGCCCCAGCATTTT.

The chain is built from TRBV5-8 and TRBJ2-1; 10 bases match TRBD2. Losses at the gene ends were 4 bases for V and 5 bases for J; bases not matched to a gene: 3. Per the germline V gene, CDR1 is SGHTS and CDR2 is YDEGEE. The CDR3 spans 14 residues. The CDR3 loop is CASSPSGRDNEQFF. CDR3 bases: TGTGCCAGCAGCCCGAGCGGGAGGGACAATGAGCAGTTCTTC. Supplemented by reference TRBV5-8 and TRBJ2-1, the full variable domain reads EAGVTQSPTHLIKTRGQQATLRCSPISGHTSVYWYQQALGLGLQFLLWYDEGEERNRGNFPPRFSGRQFPNYSSELNVNALELEDSALYLCASSPSGRDNEQFFGPGTRLTVL.

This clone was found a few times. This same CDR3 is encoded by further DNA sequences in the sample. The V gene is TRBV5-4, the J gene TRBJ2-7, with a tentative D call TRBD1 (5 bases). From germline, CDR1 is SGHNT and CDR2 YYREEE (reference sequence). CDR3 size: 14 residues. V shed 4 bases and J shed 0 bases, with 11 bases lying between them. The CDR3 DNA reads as TGTGCCAGCAGCCCCGACAGAGTCTCCTACGAGCAGTACTTC. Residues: CASSPDRVSYEQYF. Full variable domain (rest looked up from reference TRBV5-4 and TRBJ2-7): ETGVTQSPTHLIKTRGQQVTLRCSSQSGHNTVSWYQQALGQGPQFIFQYYREEENGRGNFPPRFSGLQFPNYSSELNVNALELDDSALYLCASSPDRVSYEQYFGPGTRLTVT.

The CDR3 reads CASSAGTRNTEAFF. The CDR3 bases are TGTGCCAGCAGCGCGGGGACGCGGAACACTGAAGCTTTCTTT. The rearrangement uses TRBV5-4 and TRBJ1-1, with a weak D call TRBD1 (5 bases). Germline loops: CDR1 SGHNT, CDR2 YYREEE (reference sequence). Trimming left V 4 bases short and J 1 base short, with 11 bases between. There are 14 residues in the CDR3.

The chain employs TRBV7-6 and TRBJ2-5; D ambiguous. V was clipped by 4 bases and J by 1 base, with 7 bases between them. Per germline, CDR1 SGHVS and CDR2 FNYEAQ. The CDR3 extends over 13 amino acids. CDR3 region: CASSSFGQETQYF. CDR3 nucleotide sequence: TGTGCCAGCAGCTCCTTCGGCCAAGAGACCCAGTACTTC.

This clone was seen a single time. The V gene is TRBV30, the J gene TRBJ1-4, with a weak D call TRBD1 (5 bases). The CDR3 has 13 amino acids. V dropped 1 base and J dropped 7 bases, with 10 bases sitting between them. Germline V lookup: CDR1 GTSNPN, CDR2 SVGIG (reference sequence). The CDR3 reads CAWSARVGEKLFF. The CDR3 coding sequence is TGTGCCTGGAGTGCCAGGGTTGGTGAAAAACTGTTTTTT.

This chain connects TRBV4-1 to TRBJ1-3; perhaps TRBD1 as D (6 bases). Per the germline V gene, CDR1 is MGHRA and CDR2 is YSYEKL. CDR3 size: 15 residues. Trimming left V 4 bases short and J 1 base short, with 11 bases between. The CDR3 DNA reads TGCGCCAGCAGCCGGGTACAGGGATCTGGAAACACCATATATTTT. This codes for CASSRVQGSGNTIYF.

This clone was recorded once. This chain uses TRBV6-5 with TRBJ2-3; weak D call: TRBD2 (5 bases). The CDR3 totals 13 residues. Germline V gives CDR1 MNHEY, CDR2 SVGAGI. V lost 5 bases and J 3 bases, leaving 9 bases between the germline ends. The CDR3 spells CASSLQRTDTQYF. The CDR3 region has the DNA TGTGCCAGCAGTCTCCAGCGGACAGATACGCAGTATTTT.

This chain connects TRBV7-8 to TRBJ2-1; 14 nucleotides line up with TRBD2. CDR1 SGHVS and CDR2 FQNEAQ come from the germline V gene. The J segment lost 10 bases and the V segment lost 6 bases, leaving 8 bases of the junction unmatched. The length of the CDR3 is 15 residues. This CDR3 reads CASSYRTSGRREQFF. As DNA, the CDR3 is TGTGCCAGCAGTTATAGGACTAGCGGGAGGAGAGAGCAGTTCTTC.

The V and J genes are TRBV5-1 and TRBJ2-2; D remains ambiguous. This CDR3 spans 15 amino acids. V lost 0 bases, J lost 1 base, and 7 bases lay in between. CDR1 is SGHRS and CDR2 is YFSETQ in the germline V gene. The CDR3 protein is CASSLDLENTGELFF. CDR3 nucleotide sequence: TGCGCCAGCAGCTTGGACTTAGAGAACACCGGGGAGCTGTTTTTT.

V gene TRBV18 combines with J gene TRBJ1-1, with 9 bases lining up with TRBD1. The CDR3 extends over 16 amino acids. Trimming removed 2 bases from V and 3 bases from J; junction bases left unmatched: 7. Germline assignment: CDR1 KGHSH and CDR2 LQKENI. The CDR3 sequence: CASSPKTGGGYTEAFF. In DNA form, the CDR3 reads TGTGCCAGCTCACCAAAGACAGGGGGGGGTTACACTGAAGCTTTCTTT.

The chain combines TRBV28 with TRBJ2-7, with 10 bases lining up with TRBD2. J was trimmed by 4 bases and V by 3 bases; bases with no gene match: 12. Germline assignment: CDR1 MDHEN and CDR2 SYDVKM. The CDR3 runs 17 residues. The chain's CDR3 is CASSLGAGGPSRYEQYF. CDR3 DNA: TGTGCCAGCAGTTTGGGAGCGGGAGGGCCAAGTAGGTACGAGCAGTACTTC.

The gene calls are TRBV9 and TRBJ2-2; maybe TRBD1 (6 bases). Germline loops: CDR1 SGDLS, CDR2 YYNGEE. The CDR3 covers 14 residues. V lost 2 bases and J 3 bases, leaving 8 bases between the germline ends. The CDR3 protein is CASSVGQYTGELFF. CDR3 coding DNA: TGTGCCAGCAGCGTCGGACAGTACACCGGGGAGCTGTTTTTT.

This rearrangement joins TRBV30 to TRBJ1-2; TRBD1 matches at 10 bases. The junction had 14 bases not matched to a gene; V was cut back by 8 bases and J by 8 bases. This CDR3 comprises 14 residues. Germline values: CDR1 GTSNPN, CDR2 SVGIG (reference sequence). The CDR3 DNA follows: TGTGCCAGACACTCCGGGACAGGGGCCCGAGGCTACACCTTC. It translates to CARHSGTGARGYTF.

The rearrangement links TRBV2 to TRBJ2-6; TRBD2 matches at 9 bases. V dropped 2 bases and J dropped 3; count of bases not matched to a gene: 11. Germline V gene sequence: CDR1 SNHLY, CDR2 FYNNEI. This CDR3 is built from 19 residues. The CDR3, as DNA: TGTGCCAGCAGTGAAACCCGAATAGCGGGAGTTTTTGGGGCCAACGTCCTGACTTTC. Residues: CASSETRIAGVFGANVLTF. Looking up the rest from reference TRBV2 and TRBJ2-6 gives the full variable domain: EPEVTQTPSHQVTQMGQEVILRCVPISNHLYFYWYRQILGQKVEFLVSFYNNEISEKSEIFDDQFSVERPDGSNFTLKIRSTKLEDSAMYFCASSETRIAGVFGANVLTFGAGSRLTVL.

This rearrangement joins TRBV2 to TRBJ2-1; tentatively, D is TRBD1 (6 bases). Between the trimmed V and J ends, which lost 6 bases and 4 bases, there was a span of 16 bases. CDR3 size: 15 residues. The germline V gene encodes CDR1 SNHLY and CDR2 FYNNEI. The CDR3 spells CASRLSGTQYNEQFF. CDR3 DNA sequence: TGTGCCAGCAGACTGTCCGGGACACAGTACAATGAGCAGTTCTTC.

CDR3 bases: TGTGCCAGCACCTCCTCCTACGAGCAGTACTTC. Amino acids: CASTSSYEQYF. The chain employs TRBV27 and TRBJ2-7; no clear D gene. Trimming took off 7 bases at V and 0 bases at J, with 4 bases between the two ends. The CDR3 extends over 11 amino acids. Germline values: CDR1 MNHEY, CDR2 SMNVEV (reference sequence).

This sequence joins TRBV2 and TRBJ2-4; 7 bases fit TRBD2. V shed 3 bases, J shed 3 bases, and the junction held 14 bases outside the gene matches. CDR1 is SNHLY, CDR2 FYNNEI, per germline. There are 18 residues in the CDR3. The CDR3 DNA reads TGTGCCAGCAGTGATGGGCTAGCGGCCTCCCTAGGCAAAAACATTCAGTACTTC. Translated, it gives CASSDGLAASLGKNIQYF.

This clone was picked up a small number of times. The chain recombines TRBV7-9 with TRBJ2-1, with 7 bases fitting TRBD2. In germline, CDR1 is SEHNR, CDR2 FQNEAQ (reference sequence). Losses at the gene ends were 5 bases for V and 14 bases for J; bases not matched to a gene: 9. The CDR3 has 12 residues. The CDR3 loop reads CASSPSGRGKFF. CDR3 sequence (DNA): TGTGCCAGCAGCCCTAGCGGAAGAGGGAAGTTCTTC.

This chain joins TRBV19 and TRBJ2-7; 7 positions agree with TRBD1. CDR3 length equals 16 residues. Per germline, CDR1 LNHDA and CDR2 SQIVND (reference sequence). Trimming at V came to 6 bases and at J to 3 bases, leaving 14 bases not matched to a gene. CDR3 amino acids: CASSQPRTGSGYEQYF. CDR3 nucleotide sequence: TGTGCCAGTAGCCAACCCCGGACAGGATCGGGCTACGAGCAGTACTTC.

The chain's CDR3 is CASSEAHIQGLGASSEKLFF. The CDR3 DNA is TGTGCCAGCAGTGAAGCCCACATACAGGGCCTGGGGGCATCGAGTGAAAAACTGTTTTTT. The chain couples TRBV2 to TRBJ1-4; a possible D gene is TRBD1 (6 bases). The CDR3 is made up of 20 amino acids. Trimming removed 0 bases from V and 7 bases from J, with 27 bases in between. Germline-derived CDR1 and CDR2 are SNHLY and FYNNEI.

The CDR3 reads CASSEEGFRGETQYF. In DNA, the CDR3 is TGTGCCAGCAGTGAAGAGGGCTTCCGGGGAGAGACCCAGTACTTC. The chain carries TRBV2 and TRBJ2-5; a possible D gene is TRBD2 (5 bases). V shed 1 base and J shed 4 bases, with 13 bases lying between them. Germline CDR1 reads SNHLY; CDR2 reads FYNNEI. This CDR3 region has 15 residues.